The 23 T cell receptor beta chains below all came from one sample that was sequenced in a study of breast tumors, draining lymph nodes, adjacent tissues. One entry per CDR3 protein results from TCRdb running MiXCR on the multiplex PCR reads. The table has roughly 7,000 distinct CDR3 sequences, over 40% seen once. Source material: tumor-adjacent breast tissue. The source is a female donor with breast cancer. Some clones in this sample may be carry-over from other donors' samples.

The chain couples TRBV5-1 to TRBJ2-3, with D hard to call. The V end was cut by 0 bases, the J end by 5 bases, with 13 bases between. Per the germline V gene, CDR1 is SGHRS and CDR2 is YFSETQ. This CDR3 spans 15 amino acids. CDR3 DNA sequence: TGCGCCAGCAGCTTGGTCCCGCGCCCCGAAGATACGCAGTATTTT. Translating gives CASSLVPRPEDTQYF.

The CDR3 bases are TGCGCCAGCAGAATAGGGACAGAAAGTGAGCAGTTCTTC. It translates to CASRIGTESEQFF. This chain connects TRBV5-1 to TRBJ2-1, with 7 bases that match TRBD1. CDR1 and CDR2 (germline): SGHRS, YFSETQ. Trimming cost V 5 bases and J 9 bases; bases outside gene matches: 8. The CDR3 runs to 13 residues.

This clonotype has at least ten counts. The J gene is TRBJ2-5, the V gene TRBV30, with TRBD2 matching 8 bases. Germline CDR1 and CDR2: GTSNPN and SVGIG (reference sequence). The CDR3 runs 14 residues. Losses at the gene ends were 4 bases for V and 5 bases for J; bases not matched to a gene: 9. The CDR3 protein is CAWTHGGARETQYF. The CDR3 region has the DNA TGTGCCTGGACCCACGGGGGGGCGAGGGAGACCCAGTACTTC.

The sample holds many counts of this clonotype. The J gene is TRBJ1-2, the V gene TRBV28; 7 bases line up with TRBD1. V dropped 5 bases and J dropped 1; count of bases not matched to a gene: 10. Per germline, CDR1 MDHEN and CDR2 SYDVKM. The CDR3 is made up of 16 amino acids. The CDR3 DNA reads TGTGCCAGCAGTCCGCCCGGGACAGCCCTTAACTATGGCTACACCTTC. It encodes CASSPPGTALNYGYTF.

The chain links TRBV20-1 to TRBJ2-7, with 8 nucleotides matching TRBD1. Per germline, CDR1 DFQATT and CDR2 SNEGSKA (reference sequence). V lost 0 bases to trimming and J lost 3 bases; unmatched junction nucleotides: 4. CDR3 length: 14 residues. CDR3 region: CSARDHRGNYEQYF. The CDR3 bases are TGCAGTGCTAGAGATCACAGGGGGAACTACGAGCAGTACTTC.

This clonotype counts as large (0.1 to 1%). This chain uses TRBV7-2 with TRBJ2-7; 7 bases line up with TRBD2. This CDR3 has 16 residues. Trimming cost V 5 bases and J 4 bases; bases outside gene matches: 14. Germline values: CDR1 SGHTA, CDR2 FQGNSA. The CDR3 sequence is CASSLRELAFGYEQYF. CDR3 in DNA: TGTGCCAGCAGCCTCCGAGAACTAGCGTTCGGTTACGAGCAGTACTTC. Using reference TRBV7-2 and TRBJ2-7 for the parts outside the CDR3, the full variable domain is GAGVSQSPSNKVTEKGKDVELRCDPISGHTALYWYRQSLGQGLEFLIYFQGNSAPDKSGLPSDRFSAERTGGSVSTLTIQRTQQEDSAVYLCASSLRELAFGYEQYFGPGTRLTVT.

This clonotype was detected many times. The genes are TRBV18 and TRBJ2-1; D unresolved. Germline CDR1 KGHSH, CDR2 LQKENI. Trimming took off 6 bases at V and 12 bases at J, with 15 bases between the two ends. This CDR3 region has 12 residues. In DNA, the CDR3 is TGTGCCAGCTCCCTAGAAGGGATCGGGCAGTTCTTC. As protein: CASSLEGIGQFF.

By sample share, this clonotype is medium-sized. The rearrangement links TRBV7-2 to TRBJ1-2, with D unclear. V was pared by 4 bases and J by 4 bases, with 13 bases between. CDR1 SGHTA and CDR2 FQGNSA come from the germline V gene. The CDR3 runs 14 residues. CDR3 sequence: CASSSSMGIYGYTF. In DNA form, the CDR3 reads TGTGCCAGCAGCTCATCGATGGGGATCTATGGCTACACCTTC.

This clonotype has at least ten counts. V gene TRBV19 combines with J gene TRBJ1-2; 7 bases fit TRBD1. Per germline, CDR1 LNHDA and CDR2 SQIVND (reference sequence). CDR3 length equals 16 residues. Trimming removed 4 bases from V and 0 bases from J; junction bases left unmatched: 8. In DNA, the CDR3 is TGTGCCAGTAGTACTCACAGGGGCTCAGCTAACTATGGCTACACCTTC. Translated, it gives CASSTHRGSANYGYTF.

This clonotype was seen many times. This chain connects TRBV6-1 to TRBJ2-5; no clear D gene. Per the germline V gene, CDR1 is MNHNS and CDR2 is SASEGT. Trimming pared 2 bases from V and 1 base from J, leaving 5 bases between. The CDR3 runs to 13 residues. CDR3 sequence: CASSEMVQETQYF. CDR3 nucleotides: TGTGCCAGCAGTGAAATGGTCCAAGAGACCCAGTACTTC.

This clonotype was seen a single time. V gene TRBV27 combines with J gene TRBJ2-7, with TRBD2 matching 10 bases. V lost 2 bases, J lost 4 bases, and 2 bases stayed unmatched. Germline V gives CDR1 MNHEY, CDR2 SMNVEV (reference sequence). The CDR3 extends over 14 amino acids. The CDR3 bases are TGTGCCAGCAGTTTAGCTAGCGGGGGTTACGAGCAGTACTTC. Amino acid sequence: CASSLASGGYEQYF.

This chain joins TRBV27 and TRBJ2-7; D call uncertain. V lost 5 bases to trimming and J lost 3 bases, with 17 bases between them. Looked up from germline, CDR1 is MNHEY and CDR2 is SMNVEV (reference sequence). The CDR3 totals 15 residues. The CDR3 protein is CASSPQGATYYEQYF. CDR3 bases: TGTGCCAGCAGTCCCCAAGGAGCGACGTACTACGAGCAGTACTTC.

CDR3 sequence reads: CASRMGLDREQFF. CDR3 sequence (DNA): TGTGCCAGCAGGATGGGACTAGACCGTGAGCAGTTCTTC. The rearrangement joins TRBV2 to TRBJ2-1, with 8 bases that match TRBD2. Trimming cost V 6 bases and J 9 bases; bases outside gene matches: 7. The CDR3 is 13 residues long. Germline V gene sequence: CDR1 SNHLY, CDR2 FYNNEI.

There are many counts of this clonotype. The chain uses TRBV3-2 and TRBJ2-1; the table names TRBD2, a call not compared with the DNA. TRBV3-2 represents a pseudogene. The CDR3 extends over 17 amino acids. The CDR3, as DNA: TGTGCCAACTCCGGGGTAGCGGGCCGTAAATCCTACAATGAGCAGTTCTTC. It specifies CANSGVAGRKSYNEQFF.

The table lists this clonotype with many counts. This sequence joins TRBV3-1 and TRBJ2-7; D unclear. V lost 2 bases, J lost 3 bases, and 2 bases lay in between. This CDR3 has 11 amino acids. The germline gives CDR1 LGHDT, CDR2 YNNKEL (reference sequence). The CDR3 DNA reads as TGTGCCAGCAGCCAACTCTACGAGCAGTACTTC. Protein: CASSQLYEQYF.

The sample holds one count of this clonotype. The V and J genes are TRBV5-1 and TRBJ1-1, with 7 bases aligning to TRBD1. After removal of 4 bases from V and 1 base from J, the junction contained 7 bases not matched to a gene. The CDR3 runs 15 residues. Germline values: CDR1 SGHRS, CDR2 YFSETQ. CDR3 loop: CASSPGYRGNTEAFF. The CDR3 region has the DNA TGCGCCAGCAGCCCGGGGTACAGGGGGAACACTGAAGCTTTCTTT. The complete variable domain, with remaining parts taken from reference TRBV5-1 and TRBJ1-1, reads KAGVTQTPRYLIKTRGQQVTLSCSPISGHRSVSWYQQTPGQGLQFLFEYFSETQRNKGNFPGRFSGRQFSNSRSEMNVSTLELGDSALYLCASSPGYRGNTEAFFGQGTRLTVV.

The chain is built from TRBV29-1 and TRBJ2-7; no reliable D call. The CDR3 spans 14 residues. The V end lost 7 bases, the J end lost 0 bases, and 16 bases lay between the germline ends. Germline-derived CDR1 and CDR2 are SQVTM and ANQGSEA. The CDR3 sequence is CSGRSDGASYEQYF. In DNA, the CDR3 is TGCAGCGGCAGGTCGGACGGAGCCTCCTACGAGCAGTACTTC.

There are a few counts of this clonotype. The chain employs TRBV6-5 and TRBJ1-1; tentative D call: TRBD1 (6 bases). The CDR3 spans 18 residues. With 0 bases removed from V and 2 bases from J, the gap between germline ends came to 19 bases. CDR1 is MNHEY, CDR2 SVGAGI, per germline. This CDR3 reads CASSYSNGGSIGNTEAFF. The CDR3 bases are TGTGCCAGCAGTTACTCGAATGGGGGCTCAATCGGTAACACTGAAGCTTTCTTT.

This rearrangement joins TRBV7-9 to TRBJ2-1; possible D gene TRBD2, 6 bases. In germline, CDR1 is SEHNR, CDR2 FQNEAQ (reference sequence). V was shortened by 4 bases and J by 6 bases, with 7 bases between the two germline ends. The CDR3 covers 12 residues. The CDR3 DNA follows: TGTGCCAGCAGCTCGGAGGGCAATGAGCAGTTCTTC. Translated, it gives CASSSEGNEQFF.

This clonotype is judged medium-sized. The V call is TRBV7-2, the J call TRBJ2-7; 7 bases map to TRBD2. CDR1 and CDR2 from the germline V gene are SGHTA and FQGNSA. The CDR3 length is 15 residues. With V trimmed by 0 bases and J by 2 bases, 4 bases remained unmatched. The CDR3: CASSLARGSAYEQYF. DNA of the CDR3: TGTGCCAGCAGCTTAGCGCGGGGGAGTGCCTACGAGCAGTACTTC.

This clonotype rates as medium-sized. The gene calls are TRBV27 and TRBJ2-7, with a tentative D call TRBD2 (5 bases). Trimming removed 5 bases at V and 3 bases at J, with 17 bases between. Germline V gives CDR1 MNHEY, CDR2 SMNVEV (reference sequence). This CDR3 region has 15 residues. CDR3 DNA sequence: TGTGCCAGCAGTCCCCAAGGAGCGGTGTACTACGAGCAGTACTTC. Translated: CASSPQGAVYYEQYF.

This clonotype occurred many times. The chain links TRBV30 to TRBJ2-6; 7 bases are a match to TRBD1. The CDR3 runs to 16 residues. Germline V gene data show CDR1 as GTSNPN and CDR2 as SVGIG (reference sequence). Germline trimming cut 1 base from V and 2 bases from J; bases unmatched to any gene: 5. The CDR3 DNA reads TGTGCCTGGAGTGGACAGGGAAGGGCTGGGGCCAACGTCCTGACTTTC. This encodes CAWSGQGRAGANVLTF. Supplemented by reference TRBV30 and TRBJ2-6, the full variable domain reads SQTIHQWPATLVQPVGSPLSLECTVEGTSNPNLYWYRQAAGRGLQLLFYSVGIGQISSEVPQNLSASRPQDRQFILSSKKLLLSDSGFYLCAWSGQGRAGANVLTFGAGSRLTVL.

The gene calls are TRBV13 and TRBJ2-7, with no clear D. The CDR3 sequence is 12 residues long. Trimming removed 4 bases at V and 7 bases at J, with 11 bases between. CDR1 PRHDT and CDR2 FYEKMQ come from the germline V gene (reference sequence). The CDR3 bases are TGTGCCAGCAGCTCGGAACATGGGGAGCAGTACTTC. This codes for CASSSEHGEQYF. The variable domain in full, with the rest retrieved from reference TRBV13 and TRBJ2-7, is AAGVIQSPRHLIKEKRETATLKCYPIPRHDTVYWYQQGPGQDPQFLISFYEKMQSDKGSIPDRFSAQQFSDYHSELNMSSLELGDSALYFCASSSEHGEQYFGPGTRLTVT.